This T cell receptor (beta chain) was sequenced for a study of persistence of HIV-infected CD4 T cells. Whole-study context: Donors were ART-treated; their CMV- and Gag-responding CD4+ T cells were isolated.

This was the immunoSEQ version 4 assay in survey mode. Only in-frame clones appear in the TCRdb table, and some are missing; sequencing was by immunoSEQ multiplex PCR. The sample yields about 40,000 clones, roughly 74% seen once. Note on this clone: Antigen: not known.

An overlapping HIV-1 Gag peptide pool stimulated these cells at roughly 0.97 ug/peptide/mL. CD40L-negative CD69-negative CD45RO-high memory CD4+ T cells were sorted as populations depleted of antigen-responding cells. For around 19 hours, CD8-depleted PBMCs received anti-CD28/CD49d costimulation, a CD40-blocking antibody and enfuvirtide. The CDR3 is 13 residues long. V lost 4 bases to trimming and J lost 5 bases, with 12 bases between them. Germline V gene sequence: CDR1 SQVTM, CDR2 ANQGSEA. Broader study findings: TCR analyses could not target the rare provirus-carrying CMV-responding cells. TCRbeta richness was lower in CMV- and Gag-responding cells than in anti-CD3/anti-CD28-responding cells.

The specimen was CD4+ T cells sorted from PBMCs after approximately 19-hour stimulation, collected from a patient who received antiretroviral therapy. This receptor was obtained from an adult man with HIV who was CMV-seropositive. The rearrangement uses TRBV29-1 and TRBJ2-1, with D possibly matching TRBD1 (7 bases). As DNA, the CDR3 is TGCAGCGTTGGCGGGACAGCCGACAATGAGCAGTTCTTC. Residues: CSVGGTADNEQFF.